This entry lists 17 T cell receptor beta chains sequenced from one sample in a study of blood T cell repertoires in COVID-19. Libraries were prepared by immunoSEQ multiplex PCR; TCRdb keeps only in-frame clonotypes and omits some of them. The sample includes roughly 330,000 clones, over 75% of them seen just once. Sequences were obtained from PBMCs or T cells enriched from blood (not recorded which). Receptors were obtained from a young woman who had recovered from COVID-19.

The chain links TRBV5-1 to TRBJ2-6; possibly TRBD1 for D (5 bases). Germline-derived CDR1 and CDR2 are SGHRS and YFSETQ. CDR3 length: 15 residues. V was trimmed by 2 bases and J by 0 bases, leaving 6 bases between them. The CDR3 protein is CASSFTGSGANVLTF. The CDR3 region has the DNA TGCGCCAGCAGCTTCACAGGCTCTGGGGCCAACGTCCTGACTTTC.

The rearrangement joins TRBV7-6 to TRBJ2-7, with a weak D call TRBD2 (6 bases). The V and J ends lost 0 bases and 5 bases respectively, with 11 bases between them. CDR3 length: 14 amino acids. The germline V gene encodes CDR1 SGHVS and CDR2 FNYEAQ. The CDR3 loop is CASSLAGLGHEQYF. In DNA form, the CDR3 reads TGTGCCAGCAGCTTAGCGGGACTTGGGCACGAGCAGTACTTC.

The chain couples TRBV18 to TRBJ1-4; 7 bases agree with TRBD1. V trimming: 4 bases; J trimming: 5 bases; junction bases outside the gene matches: 7. CDR3 length: 15 amino acids. The germline V gene has CDR1 KGHSH and CDR2 LQKENI. The CDR3 reads CASSLTGTENEKLFF. The CDR3, as DNA: TGTGCCAGCTCACTTACCGGGACAGAGAATGAAAAACTGTTTTTT.

This chain links TRBV5-1 with TRBJ1-4; 7 bases align to TRBD1. This CDR3 has 15 residues. Germline lookup yields CDR1 SGHRS and CDR2 YFSETQ. V lost 5 bases and J lost 3; bases outside the gene matches: 7. Here the CDR3 reads CASRRGQAANEKLFF. The CDR3 nucleotides are TGCGCCAGCAGGCGCGGACAGGCCGCTAATGAAAAACTGTTTTTT. Complete variable domain (other parts from reference TRBV5-1 and TRBJ1-4): KAGVTQTPRYLIKTRGQQVTLSCSPISGHRSVSWYQQTPGQGLQFLFEYFSETQRNKGNFPGRFSGRQFSNSRSEMNVSTLELGDSALYLCASRRGQAANEKLFFGSGTQLSVL.

The chain couples TRBV12-3 or TRBV12-4 to TRBJ2-3; a weak D match, TRBD2 (7 bases). This CDR3 region has 13 residues. Deletions cut 11 bases from V and 6 bases from J, with 18 bases between. The chain's CDR3 is CAVSGGALDTQYF. The CDR3 DNA is TGTGCCGTCAGTGGGGGGGCATTGGATACGCAGTATTTT.

The chain combines TRBV5-8 with TRBJ1-5, with D unclear. CDR1 SGHTS and CDR2 YDEGEE come from the germline V gene. The CDR3 totals 13 residues. Trimming pared 2 bases from V and 5 bases from J, leaving 8 bases between. CDR3 loop: CASSFGRDQPQHF. Written as DNA, the CDR3 is TGTGCCAGCAGCTTTGGGAGGGATCAGCCCCAGCATTTT.

The chain is built from TRBV5-1 and TRBJ2-5, with D possibly matching TRBD1 (5 bases). Germline V CDR1 and CDR2: SGHRS, YFSETQ. V lost 0 bases to trimming and J lost 0 bases, with 9 bases between them. The CDR3 loop spans 15 amino acids. The CDR3 here is CASSLDRQYQETQYF. Here the CDR3 DNA reads TGCGCCAGCAGCTTGGACAGGCAGTACCAAGAGACCCAGTACTTC. The full variable domain, with the rest looked up from reference TRBV5-1 and TRBJ2-5, is KAGVTQTPRYLIKTRGQQVTLSCSPISGHRSVSWYQQTPGQGLQFLFEYFSETQRNKGNFPGRFSGRQFSNSRSEMNVSTLELGDSALYLCASSLDRQYQETQYFGPGTRLLVL.

This clone appeared a single time. The sample carries other DNA sequences with the same CDR3. V and J are TRBV28 and TRBJ1-3; possibly TRBD1 for D (5 bases). Trimming took 3 bases from V and 2 from J, leaving 8 bases between them. Germline lookup yields CDR1 MDHEN and CDR2 SYDVKM. The CDR3 covers 14 residues. CDR3 loop: CASSFGGTGNTIYF. The CDR3 region has the DNA TGTGCCAGCAGTTTTGGGGGGACTGGAAACACCATATATTTT.

CDR3 coding DNA: TGTGCCAGCAGTGATTTGGTGTTTTCGGCTAACTATGGCTACACCTTC. Translation gives CASSDLVFSANYGYTF. J is TRBJ1-2 and V is TRBV6-1; D is uncertain. Germline loops: CDR1 MNHNS, CDR2 SASEGT. The CDR3 has 16 amino acids. V lost 3 bases, J lost 0 bases, and 14 bases lay in between.

The chain combines TRBV18 with TRBJ1-2, with 9 bases fitting TRBD1. The trim removed 0 bases at V and 3 bases at J, leaving 5 bases unmatched. Germline V gives CDR1 KGHSH, CDR2 LQKENI. This CDR3 has 16 residues. CDR3 coding DNA: TGTGCCAGCTCACCACCGGGGACAGGGCGTGACTATGGCTACACCTTC. Its translation is CASSPPGTGRDYGYTF. Variable domain in full (rest from reference TRBV18 and TRBJ1-2): NAGVMQNPRHLVRRRGQEARLRCSPMKGHSHVYWYRQLPEEGLKFMVYLQKENIIDESGMPKERFSAEFPKEGPSILRIQQVVRGDSAAYFCASSPPGTGRDYGYTFGSGTRLTVV.

This chain uses TRBV2 with TRBJ1-6, with 7 bases fitting TRBD1. The CDR3 contains 15 residues. Germline loops: CDR1 SNHLY, CDR2 FYNNEI. J was trimmed by 8 bases and V by 3 bases; bases with no gene match: 7. CDR3 nucleotide sequence: TGTGCCAGCAGTGACCACAGGGGAAGTGATTCACCCCTCCACTTT. Protein product: CASSDHRGSDSPLHF.

The chain joins TRBV6-1 to TRBJ1-2; TRBD1 aligns across 9 bases. The length of the CDR3 is 14 residues. With 3 bases clipped from V and 5 bases from J, the junction kept 4 bases outside the gene matches. Per germline, CDR1 MNHNS and CDR2 SASEGT. CDR3 sequence (DNA): TGTGCCAGCAGTGACCAGACAGGGGGATATGGCTACACCTTC. It yields the protein CASSDQTGGYGYTF.

The CDR3 loop reads CASSPDRGSGSNTEAFF. In DNA, the CDR3 is TGTGCCAGCTCACCCGACAGGGGTTCTGGTTCGAACACTGAAGCTTTCTTT. This sequence joins TRBV18 and TRBJ1-1; 8 bases align to TRBD1. The V segment lost 3 bases and the J segment 1 base; nucleotides outside the gene matches: 10. Germline V gene sequence: CDR1 KGHSH, CDR2 LQKENI. This CDR3 comprises 17 residues.

The V gene is TRBV7-9, the J gene TRBJ1-2, with D unresolved. The V end lost 1 base, the J end lost 8 bases, and 11 bases lay between the germline ends. The germline V gene encodes CDR1 SEHNR and CDR2 FQNEAQ (reference sequence). CDR3 length: 13 residues. The CDR3 bases are TGTGCCAGCAGCTTAGGGTCCGGGAACGGCTACACCTTC. Translation gives CASSLGSGNGYTF.

This clone has a handful of counts. The chain is built from TRBV28 and TRBJ1-1; D remains unclear. Trimming took off 6 bases at V and 3 bases at J, with 20 bases between the two ends. Per the germline V gene, CDR1 is MDHEN and CDR2 is SYDVKM. The CDR3 totals 16 residues. CDR3 sequence reads: CASRPTGSWLHTEAFF. DNA of the CDR3: TGTGCCAGCAGACCCACGGGATCTTGGCTTCACACTGAAGCTTTCTTT.

The chain uses TRBV2 and TRBJ2-2; tentative D call: TRBD1 (5 bases). V lost 6 bases, J lost 4 bases, and 15 bases lay in between. Germline values: CDR1 SNHLY, CDR2 FYNNEI. This CDR3 is 15 amino acids long. For the CDR3, the DNA is TGTGCCAGCAGCCTGGACATCCTCGGCACCGGGGAGCTGTTTTTT. Amino acids: CASSLDILGTGELFF.

The chain links TRBV12-3 or TRBV12-4 to TRBJ2-5, with 9 nucleotides matching TRBD1. The CDR3 extends over 12 amino acids. V shed 4 bases and J 9 bases; nucleotides not matched to a gene: 3. The chain's CDR3 is CASSWTGEAQYF. The CDR3 DNA reads TGTGCCAGCAGTTGGACAGGGGAGGCCCAGTACTTC.